These 2 T cell receptor beta chains were all obtained from the same sample, sequenced in a study of molecular identifiers for immune sequencing clone quantification. Via MiXCR, TCRdb re-called the PCR reads, giving one row per CDR3 protein. The table shows over 35,000 distinct CDR3 sequences, with approximately 25% occurring only once. The sample taken for sequencing was naive CD8+ T cells from blood, with Jurkat cell RNA spiked in. Subset specified: FACS-sorted CD8+CD4-CCR7+CD45RA+ naive T cells. Source of these receptors: a human donor in good health. Some libraries in this study had Jurkat cell RNA spiked in.

V and J are TRBV27 and TRBJ1-5; tentative D call: TRBD1 (5 bases). This CDR3 comprises 13 residues. In germline, CDR1 is MNHEY, CDR2 SMNVEV (reference sequence). V gave up 9 bases and J gave up 2 bases, with 11 bases separating them. The CDR3 DNA reads as TGTGCCAGTGCCATCAGGGGCAATCAGCCCCAGCATTTT. This gives the protein CASAIRGNQPQHF.

This clonotype was seen at least ten times. V is TRBV13 and J is TRBJ2-7, with 8 bases fitting TRBD1. The J segment lost 3 bases and the V segment lost 5 bases, leaving 3 bases of the junction unmatched. The germline gives CDR1 PRHDT, CDR2 FYEKMQ (reference sequence). This CDR3 has 13 residues. This CDR3 is CASSMGQDYEQYF. Written as DNA, the CDR3 is TGTGCCAGCAGCATGGGACAGGACTACGAGCAGTACTTC. Looking up the rest from reference TRBV13 and TRBJ2-7 gives the full variable domain: AAGVIQSPRHLIKEKRETATLKCYPIPRHDTVYWYQQGPGQDPQFLISFYEKMQSDKGSIPDRFSAQQFSDYHSELNMSSLELGDSALYFCASSMGQDYEQYFGPGTRLTVT.